The subject of this entry is one TCR beta chain. The antigen is undetermined. The data are from a study of cytomegalovirus exposure and HLA in healthy donors. In the PCR, 60 Vbeta and 13 Jbeta primers were used. This table comes from immunoSEQ multiplex PCR, and its TCRdb copy is limited to in-frame clones, with some not included. The profile shows roughly 120,000 clones, more than 80% of them singletons. Study conclusions and caveats: Later analysis placed DRB1 highest and HLA-C lowest in TCR association rates, which differed by HLA locus. The study found most TCR sequences rare, yet found some public TCRs in many donors. A later analysis reportedly found that, within productive TCRs, an Asian-associated ancestry cluster had fewer N-insertions than the mean observed across the approximately 700 donors.

This CDR3 is 16 amino acids long. Unmatched junction bases numbered 5, after V lost 0 bases and J lost 4 bases. Germline V gives CDR1 MNHNS, CDR2 SASEGT. The sequencing input was PBMCs. This clonotype was obtained from a man aged 25-45 years in good health and CMV-seronegative. The chain uses TRBV6-1 and TRBJ1-5; 8 bases map to TRBD1. This chain's CDR3 is CASSEAGRGLNQPQHF. CDR3 DNA sequence: TGTGCCAGCAGTGAAGCGGGCAGGGGGCTAAATCAGCCCCAGCATTTT.